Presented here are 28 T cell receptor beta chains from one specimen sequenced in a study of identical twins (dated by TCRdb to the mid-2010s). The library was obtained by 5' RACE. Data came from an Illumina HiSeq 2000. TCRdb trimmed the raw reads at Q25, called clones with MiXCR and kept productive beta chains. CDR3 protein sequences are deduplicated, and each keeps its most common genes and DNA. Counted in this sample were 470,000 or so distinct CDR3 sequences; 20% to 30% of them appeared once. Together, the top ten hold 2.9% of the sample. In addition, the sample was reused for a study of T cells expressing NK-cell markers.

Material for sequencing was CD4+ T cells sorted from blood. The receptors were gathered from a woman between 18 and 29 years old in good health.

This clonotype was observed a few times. This CDR3 reads CSALATRGETQYF. The CDR3 DNA reads as TGCAGTGCTCTTGCGACTCGGGGAGAGACCCAGTACTTC. The chain uses TRBV20-1 and TRBJ2-5, with D possibly TRBD2 on 5 matching bases. The V gene lost 5 bases and the J gene lost 4 bases, with 14 bases spanning the gap. The CDR3 contains 13 residues. Germline CDR1 and CDR2: DFQATT and SNEGSKA (reference sequence).

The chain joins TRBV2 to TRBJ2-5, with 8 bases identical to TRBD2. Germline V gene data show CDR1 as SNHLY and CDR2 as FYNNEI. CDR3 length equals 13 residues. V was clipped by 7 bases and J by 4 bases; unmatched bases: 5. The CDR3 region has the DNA TGTGCCAGCACGATAGGACTAGCAGAGACCCAGTACTTC. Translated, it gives CASTIGLAETQYF.

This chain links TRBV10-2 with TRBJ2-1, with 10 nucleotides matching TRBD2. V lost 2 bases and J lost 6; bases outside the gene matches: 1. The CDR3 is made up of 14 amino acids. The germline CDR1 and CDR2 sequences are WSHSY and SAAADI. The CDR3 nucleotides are TGCGCCAGCAGTGAGCTAGCGGGAGTCAATGAGCAGTTCTTC. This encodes CASSELAGVNEQFF.

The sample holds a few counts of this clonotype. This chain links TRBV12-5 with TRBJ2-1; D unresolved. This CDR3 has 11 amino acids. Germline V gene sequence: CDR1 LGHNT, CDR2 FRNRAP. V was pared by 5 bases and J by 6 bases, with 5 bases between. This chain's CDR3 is CASGLPNEQFF. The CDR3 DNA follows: TGTGCTAGTGGTCTGCCCAATGAGCAGTTCTTC.

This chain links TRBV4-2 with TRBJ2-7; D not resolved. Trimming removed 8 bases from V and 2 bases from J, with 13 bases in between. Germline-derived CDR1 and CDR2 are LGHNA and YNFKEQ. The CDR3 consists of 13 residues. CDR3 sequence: CASCGPRPYEQYF. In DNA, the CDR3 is TGTGCCAGCTGTGGCCCCCGGCCCTACGAGCAGTACTTC.

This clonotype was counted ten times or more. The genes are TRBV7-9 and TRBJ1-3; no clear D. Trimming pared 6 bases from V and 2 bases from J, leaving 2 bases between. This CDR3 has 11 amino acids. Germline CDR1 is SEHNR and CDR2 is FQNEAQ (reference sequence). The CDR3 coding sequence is TGTGCCAGCAGGGCTGGAAACACCATATATTTT. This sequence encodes CASRAGNTIYF.

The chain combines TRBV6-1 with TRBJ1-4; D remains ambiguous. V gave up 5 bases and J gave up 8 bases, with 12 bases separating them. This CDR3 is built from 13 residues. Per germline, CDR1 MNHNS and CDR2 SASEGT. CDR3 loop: CASSKVREEKLFF. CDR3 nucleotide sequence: TGTGCCAGCAGTAAGGTCCGAGAAGAAAAACTGTTTTTT.

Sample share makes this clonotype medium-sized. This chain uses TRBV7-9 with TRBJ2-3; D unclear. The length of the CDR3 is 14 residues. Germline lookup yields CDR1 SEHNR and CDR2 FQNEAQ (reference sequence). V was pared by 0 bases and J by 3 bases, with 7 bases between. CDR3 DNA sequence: TGTGCCAGCAGCTTAGCTTCTCCTACAGATACGCAGTATTTT. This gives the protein CASSLASPTDTQYF.

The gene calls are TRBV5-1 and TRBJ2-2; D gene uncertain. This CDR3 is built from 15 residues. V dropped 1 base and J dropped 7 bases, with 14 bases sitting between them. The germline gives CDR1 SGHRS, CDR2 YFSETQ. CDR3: CASSLSTTEGGELFF. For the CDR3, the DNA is TGCGCCAGCAGCTTGTCAACTACCGAAGGCGGGGAGCTGTTTTTT. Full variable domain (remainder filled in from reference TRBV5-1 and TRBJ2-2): KAGVTQTPRYLIKTRGQQVTLSCSPISGHRSVSWYQQTPGQGLQFLFEYFSETQRNKGNFPGRFSGRQFSNSRSEMNVSTLELGDSALYLCASSLSTTEGGELFFGEGSRLTVL.

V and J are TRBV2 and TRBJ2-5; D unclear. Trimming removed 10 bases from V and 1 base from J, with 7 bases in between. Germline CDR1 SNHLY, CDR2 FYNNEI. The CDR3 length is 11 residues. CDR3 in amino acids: CAINPQETQYF. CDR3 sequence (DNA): TGTGCCATCAACCCCCAAGAGACCCAGTACTTC.

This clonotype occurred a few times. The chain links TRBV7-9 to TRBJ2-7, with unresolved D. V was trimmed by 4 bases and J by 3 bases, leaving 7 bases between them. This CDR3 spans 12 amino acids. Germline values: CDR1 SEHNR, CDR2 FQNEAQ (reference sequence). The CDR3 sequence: CASSYSVYEQYF. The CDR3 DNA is TGTGCCAGCAGCTATTCAGTCTACGAGCAGTACTTC.

The CDR3 region has the DNA TGTGCCAGCAGTTTGGCCATCTACGAGCAGTACTTC. It yields the protein CASSLAIYEQYF. This chain joins TRBV12-3 or TRBV12-4 and TRBJ2-7; D is ambiguous. This CDR3 is 12 amino acids long. Trimming took 3 bases from V and 3 from J, leaving 6 bases between them.

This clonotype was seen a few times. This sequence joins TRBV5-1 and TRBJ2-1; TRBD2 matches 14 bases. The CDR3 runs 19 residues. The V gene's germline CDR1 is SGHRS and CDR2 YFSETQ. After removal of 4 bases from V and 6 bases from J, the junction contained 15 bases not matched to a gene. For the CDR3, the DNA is TGCGCCAGCAGCGTTTTCCTTCGTATGACTAGCGGGGGGGCCAATGAGCAGTTCTTC. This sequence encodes CASSVFLRMTSGGANEQFF.

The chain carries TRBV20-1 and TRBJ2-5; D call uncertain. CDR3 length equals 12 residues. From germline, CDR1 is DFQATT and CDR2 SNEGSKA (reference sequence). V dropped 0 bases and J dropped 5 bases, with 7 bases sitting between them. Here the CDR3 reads CSARDASETQYF. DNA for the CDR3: TGCAGTGCTAGAGATGCTTCGGAGACCCAGTACTTC.

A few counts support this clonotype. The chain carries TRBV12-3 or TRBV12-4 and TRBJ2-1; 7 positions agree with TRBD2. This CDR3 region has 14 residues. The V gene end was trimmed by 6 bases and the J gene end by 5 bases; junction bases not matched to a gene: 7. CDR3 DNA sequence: TGTGCCAGCAGACCGGGACTACCCAACAATGAGCAGTTCTTC. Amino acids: CASRPGLPNNEQFF.

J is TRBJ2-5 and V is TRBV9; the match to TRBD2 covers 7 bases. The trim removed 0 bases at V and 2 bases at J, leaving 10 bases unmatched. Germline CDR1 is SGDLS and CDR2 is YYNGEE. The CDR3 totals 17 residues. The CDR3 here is CASSVGIGLGLQETQYF. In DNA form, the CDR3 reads TGTGCCAGCAGCGTAGGGATAGGACTAGGCCTTCAAGAGACCCAGTACTTC.

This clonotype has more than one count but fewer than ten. The CDR3 DNA is TGCAGTGCTAGGTCGGGAGAGGGCGAGCAGTACTTC. This sequence encodes CSARSGEGEQYF. The rearrangement joins TRBV20-1 to TRBJ2-7; possibly TRBD2 for D (6 bases). This CDR3 has 12 amino acids. V shed 3 bases and J shed 6 bases, with 12 bases lying between them. Germline assignment: CDR1 DFQATT and CDR2 SNEGSKA (reference sequence).

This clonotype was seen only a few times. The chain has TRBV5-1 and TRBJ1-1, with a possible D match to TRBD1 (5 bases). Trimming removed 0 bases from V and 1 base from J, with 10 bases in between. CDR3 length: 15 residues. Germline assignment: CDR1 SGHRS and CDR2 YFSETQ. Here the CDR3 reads CASSLVGGWNTEAFF. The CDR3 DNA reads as TGCGCCAGCAGCTTGGTGGGGGGATGGAACACTGAAGCTTTCTTT.

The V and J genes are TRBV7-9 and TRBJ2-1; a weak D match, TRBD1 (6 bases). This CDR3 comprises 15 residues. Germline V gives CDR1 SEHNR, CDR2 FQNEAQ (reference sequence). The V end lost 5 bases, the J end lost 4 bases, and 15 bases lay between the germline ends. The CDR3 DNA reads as TGTGCCAGCAGCGGGCAGGGGAGAGGGTACAATGAGCAGTTCTTC. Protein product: CASSGQGRGYNEQFF. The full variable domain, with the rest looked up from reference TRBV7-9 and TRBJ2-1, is DTGVSQNPRHKITKRGQNVTFRCDPISEHNRLYWYRQTLGQGPEFLTYFQNEAQLEKSRLLSDRFSAERPKGSFSTLEIQRTEQGDSAMYLCASSGQGRGYNEQFFGPGTRLTVL.

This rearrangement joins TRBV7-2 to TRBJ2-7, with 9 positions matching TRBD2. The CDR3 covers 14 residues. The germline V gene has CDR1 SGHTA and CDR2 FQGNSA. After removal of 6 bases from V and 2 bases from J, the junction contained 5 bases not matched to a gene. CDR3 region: CASSSGLAPYEQYF. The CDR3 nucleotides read TGTGCCAGCAGTTCGGGACTAGCCCCCTACGAGCAGTACTTC.

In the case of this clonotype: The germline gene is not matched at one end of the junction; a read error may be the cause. The CDR3 reads CASRRDGAVATF. The CDR3 DNA reads TGTGCCAGCAGACGCGACGGGGCTGTTGCGACCTTC. The rearrangement joins TRBV12-3 or TRBV12-4 to TRBJ2-1, with D possibly called TRBD1 or TRBD2 (5 bases each). The CDR3 runs 12 residues.

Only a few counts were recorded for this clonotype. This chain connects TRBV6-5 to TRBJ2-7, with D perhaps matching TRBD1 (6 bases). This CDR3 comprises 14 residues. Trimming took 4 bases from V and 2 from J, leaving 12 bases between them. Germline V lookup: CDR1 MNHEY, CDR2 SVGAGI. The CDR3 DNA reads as TGTGCCAGCAGTTTCGACAGGCGTACCTACGAGCAGTACTTC. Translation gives CASSFDRRTYEQYF.

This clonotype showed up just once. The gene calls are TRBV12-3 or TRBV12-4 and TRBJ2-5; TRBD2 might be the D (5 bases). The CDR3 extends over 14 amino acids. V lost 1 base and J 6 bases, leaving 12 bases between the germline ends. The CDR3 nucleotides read TGTGCCAGCAGTTTAGTTGGGAGCCGGAAGACCCAGTACTTC. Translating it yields CASSLVGSRKTQYF.

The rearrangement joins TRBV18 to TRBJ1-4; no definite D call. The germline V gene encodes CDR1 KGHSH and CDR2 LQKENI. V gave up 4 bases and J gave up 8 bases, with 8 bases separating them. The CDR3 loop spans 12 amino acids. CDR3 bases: TGTGCCAGCTCACTCGGGAAGGAAAAACTGTTTTTT. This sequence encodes CASSLGKEKLFF.

CDR3 protein: CASSPPRTGVSNQPQHF. DNA of the CDR3: TGTGCCAGCAGTCCACCTAGGACAGGGGTAAGCAATCAGCCCCAGCATTTT. The chain uses TRBV28 and TRBJ1-5; TRBD1 agrees at 9 bases. V was pared by 5 bases and J by 1 base, with 9 bases of the junction left unmatched. CDR3 length: 17 residues. Germline values: CDR1 MDHEN, CDR2 SYDVKM. Complete variable domain (other parts from reference TRBV28 and TRBJ1-5): DVKVTQSSRYLVKRTGEKVFLECVQDMDHENMFWYRQDPGLGLRLIYFSYDVKMKEKGDIPEGYSVSREKKERFSLILESASTNQTSMYLCASSPPRTGVSNQPQHFGDGTRLSIL.

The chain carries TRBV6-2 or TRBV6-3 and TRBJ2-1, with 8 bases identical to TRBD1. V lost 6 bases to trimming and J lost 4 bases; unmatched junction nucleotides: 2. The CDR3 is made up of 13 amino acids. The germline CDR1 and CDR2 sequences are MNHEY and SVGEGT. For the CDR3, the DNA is TGTGCCAGCAGATGGGACAGGTACAATGAGCAGTTCTTC. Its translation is CASRWDRYNEQFF.

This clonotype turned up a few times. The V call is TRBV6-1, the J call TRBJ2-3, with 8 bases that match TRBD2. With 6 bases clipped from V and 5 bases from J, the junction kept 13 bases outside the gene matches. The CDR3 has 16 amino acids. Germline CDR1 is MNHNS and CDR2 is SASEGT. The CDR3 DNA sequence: TGTGCCAGCAGGGGTACGTCTCGGGCGGGAGGAGATACGCAGTATTTT. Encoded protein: CASRGTSRAGGDTQYF.

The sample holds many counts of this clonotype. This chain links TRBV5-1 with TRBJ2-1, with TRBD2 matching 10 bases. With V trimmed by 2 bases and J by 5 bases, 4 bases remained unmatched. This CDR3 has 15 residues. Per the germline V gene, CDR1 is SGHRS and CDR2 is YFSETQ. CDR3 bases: TGCGCCAGCAGCTTAGGACTAGCGGAGAACAATGAGCAGTTCTTC. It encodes CASSLGLAENNEQFF.